This T cell receptor (beta chain) was recovered during a study of T cells in localized non-small cell lung cancer. General study findings and limits: Only one tumor region went through sequencing, so heterogeneity may still be there.

With regard to this clone: Its antigen is not identified.

The repertoire was sequenced with immunoSEQ multiplex PCR; TCRdb's copy has only in-frame clones and lacks some. This table has 23,000 or so clones, more than 85% appearing once. The length of the CDR3 is 14 residues. The V gene's germline CDR1 is MNHEY and CDR2 SVGAGI. The trim removed 7 bases at V and 1 base at J, leaving 6 bases unmatched. This sample comprised peripheral blood, obtained before any cancer treatment. This chain joins TRBV6-5 and TRBJ1-1; 7 nucleotides line up with TRBD1. The sequence was collected from a woman aged 35-70 years with stage I lung adenocarcinoma. The CDR3 protein is CASTKGQTNTEAFF. The CDR3 nucleotides read TGTGCCAGCACCAAGGGACAGACGAACACTGAAGCTTTCTTT.